The clone carrying this TCR beta chain has more than one count but fewer than ten. The antigen is unknown. TCRdb re-derived calls from the 5' RACE reads in MiXCR, one entry per CDR3 protein. This sample yields more than 650,000 distinct CDR3 sequences, of which roughly 12% are seen a single time; roughly 0.51% belongs to the top ten. The data stem from a study of CD8 T cells in ankylosing spondylitis. General observations from the study: What seemed typical of ankylosing spondylitis blood was a TCR beta motif built from eight highly homologous variants.

The length of the CDR3 is 15 residues. Germline lookup yields CDR1 SGHRS and CDR2 YFSETQ. V lost 4 bases, J lost 2 bases, and 6 bases stayed unmatched. Source material: blood, either unsorted or a sorted T cell fraction (not recorded which). The chain carries TRBV5-1 and TRBJ2-3; the match to TRBD1 covers 8 bases. This clonotype was sampled from a male donor with ankylosing spondylitis. CDR3 sequence reads: CASSQGAPDTDTQYF. As DNA, the CDR3 is TGCGCCAGCAGCCAGGGGGCACCTGACACAGATACGCAGTATTTT.